The clone carrying this TCR beta chain appeared once. This sample stems from a study of blood T cell repertoires in COVID-19. About the study: Donors in the United States, Italy and Spain gave samples during acute or convalescent COVID-19. T cells, B-cell-depleted T cells, or PBMCs provided the cDNA or gDNA that served as material.

V was trimmed by 1 base and J by 0 bases, leaving 8 bases between them. From germline, CDR1 is SGHRS and CDR2 YFSETQ. The CDR3 is 15 amino acids. Clones were sequenced by immunoSEQ multiplex PCR, and TCRdb holds only the in-frame ones, with some missing. The sample yields approximately 68,000 clones, roughly 83% seen once. Sequencing was carried out using peripheral blood. The sequence was collected from a woman aged 55-69 years with acute or convalescent COVID-19. The genes are TRBV5-1 and TRBJ2-1; D is perhaps TRBD1 (6 bases). Written as DNA, the CDR3 is TGCGCCAGCAGCTTGACAGGGAGCTCCTACAATGAGCAGTTCTTC. This codes for CASSLTGSSYNEQFF.